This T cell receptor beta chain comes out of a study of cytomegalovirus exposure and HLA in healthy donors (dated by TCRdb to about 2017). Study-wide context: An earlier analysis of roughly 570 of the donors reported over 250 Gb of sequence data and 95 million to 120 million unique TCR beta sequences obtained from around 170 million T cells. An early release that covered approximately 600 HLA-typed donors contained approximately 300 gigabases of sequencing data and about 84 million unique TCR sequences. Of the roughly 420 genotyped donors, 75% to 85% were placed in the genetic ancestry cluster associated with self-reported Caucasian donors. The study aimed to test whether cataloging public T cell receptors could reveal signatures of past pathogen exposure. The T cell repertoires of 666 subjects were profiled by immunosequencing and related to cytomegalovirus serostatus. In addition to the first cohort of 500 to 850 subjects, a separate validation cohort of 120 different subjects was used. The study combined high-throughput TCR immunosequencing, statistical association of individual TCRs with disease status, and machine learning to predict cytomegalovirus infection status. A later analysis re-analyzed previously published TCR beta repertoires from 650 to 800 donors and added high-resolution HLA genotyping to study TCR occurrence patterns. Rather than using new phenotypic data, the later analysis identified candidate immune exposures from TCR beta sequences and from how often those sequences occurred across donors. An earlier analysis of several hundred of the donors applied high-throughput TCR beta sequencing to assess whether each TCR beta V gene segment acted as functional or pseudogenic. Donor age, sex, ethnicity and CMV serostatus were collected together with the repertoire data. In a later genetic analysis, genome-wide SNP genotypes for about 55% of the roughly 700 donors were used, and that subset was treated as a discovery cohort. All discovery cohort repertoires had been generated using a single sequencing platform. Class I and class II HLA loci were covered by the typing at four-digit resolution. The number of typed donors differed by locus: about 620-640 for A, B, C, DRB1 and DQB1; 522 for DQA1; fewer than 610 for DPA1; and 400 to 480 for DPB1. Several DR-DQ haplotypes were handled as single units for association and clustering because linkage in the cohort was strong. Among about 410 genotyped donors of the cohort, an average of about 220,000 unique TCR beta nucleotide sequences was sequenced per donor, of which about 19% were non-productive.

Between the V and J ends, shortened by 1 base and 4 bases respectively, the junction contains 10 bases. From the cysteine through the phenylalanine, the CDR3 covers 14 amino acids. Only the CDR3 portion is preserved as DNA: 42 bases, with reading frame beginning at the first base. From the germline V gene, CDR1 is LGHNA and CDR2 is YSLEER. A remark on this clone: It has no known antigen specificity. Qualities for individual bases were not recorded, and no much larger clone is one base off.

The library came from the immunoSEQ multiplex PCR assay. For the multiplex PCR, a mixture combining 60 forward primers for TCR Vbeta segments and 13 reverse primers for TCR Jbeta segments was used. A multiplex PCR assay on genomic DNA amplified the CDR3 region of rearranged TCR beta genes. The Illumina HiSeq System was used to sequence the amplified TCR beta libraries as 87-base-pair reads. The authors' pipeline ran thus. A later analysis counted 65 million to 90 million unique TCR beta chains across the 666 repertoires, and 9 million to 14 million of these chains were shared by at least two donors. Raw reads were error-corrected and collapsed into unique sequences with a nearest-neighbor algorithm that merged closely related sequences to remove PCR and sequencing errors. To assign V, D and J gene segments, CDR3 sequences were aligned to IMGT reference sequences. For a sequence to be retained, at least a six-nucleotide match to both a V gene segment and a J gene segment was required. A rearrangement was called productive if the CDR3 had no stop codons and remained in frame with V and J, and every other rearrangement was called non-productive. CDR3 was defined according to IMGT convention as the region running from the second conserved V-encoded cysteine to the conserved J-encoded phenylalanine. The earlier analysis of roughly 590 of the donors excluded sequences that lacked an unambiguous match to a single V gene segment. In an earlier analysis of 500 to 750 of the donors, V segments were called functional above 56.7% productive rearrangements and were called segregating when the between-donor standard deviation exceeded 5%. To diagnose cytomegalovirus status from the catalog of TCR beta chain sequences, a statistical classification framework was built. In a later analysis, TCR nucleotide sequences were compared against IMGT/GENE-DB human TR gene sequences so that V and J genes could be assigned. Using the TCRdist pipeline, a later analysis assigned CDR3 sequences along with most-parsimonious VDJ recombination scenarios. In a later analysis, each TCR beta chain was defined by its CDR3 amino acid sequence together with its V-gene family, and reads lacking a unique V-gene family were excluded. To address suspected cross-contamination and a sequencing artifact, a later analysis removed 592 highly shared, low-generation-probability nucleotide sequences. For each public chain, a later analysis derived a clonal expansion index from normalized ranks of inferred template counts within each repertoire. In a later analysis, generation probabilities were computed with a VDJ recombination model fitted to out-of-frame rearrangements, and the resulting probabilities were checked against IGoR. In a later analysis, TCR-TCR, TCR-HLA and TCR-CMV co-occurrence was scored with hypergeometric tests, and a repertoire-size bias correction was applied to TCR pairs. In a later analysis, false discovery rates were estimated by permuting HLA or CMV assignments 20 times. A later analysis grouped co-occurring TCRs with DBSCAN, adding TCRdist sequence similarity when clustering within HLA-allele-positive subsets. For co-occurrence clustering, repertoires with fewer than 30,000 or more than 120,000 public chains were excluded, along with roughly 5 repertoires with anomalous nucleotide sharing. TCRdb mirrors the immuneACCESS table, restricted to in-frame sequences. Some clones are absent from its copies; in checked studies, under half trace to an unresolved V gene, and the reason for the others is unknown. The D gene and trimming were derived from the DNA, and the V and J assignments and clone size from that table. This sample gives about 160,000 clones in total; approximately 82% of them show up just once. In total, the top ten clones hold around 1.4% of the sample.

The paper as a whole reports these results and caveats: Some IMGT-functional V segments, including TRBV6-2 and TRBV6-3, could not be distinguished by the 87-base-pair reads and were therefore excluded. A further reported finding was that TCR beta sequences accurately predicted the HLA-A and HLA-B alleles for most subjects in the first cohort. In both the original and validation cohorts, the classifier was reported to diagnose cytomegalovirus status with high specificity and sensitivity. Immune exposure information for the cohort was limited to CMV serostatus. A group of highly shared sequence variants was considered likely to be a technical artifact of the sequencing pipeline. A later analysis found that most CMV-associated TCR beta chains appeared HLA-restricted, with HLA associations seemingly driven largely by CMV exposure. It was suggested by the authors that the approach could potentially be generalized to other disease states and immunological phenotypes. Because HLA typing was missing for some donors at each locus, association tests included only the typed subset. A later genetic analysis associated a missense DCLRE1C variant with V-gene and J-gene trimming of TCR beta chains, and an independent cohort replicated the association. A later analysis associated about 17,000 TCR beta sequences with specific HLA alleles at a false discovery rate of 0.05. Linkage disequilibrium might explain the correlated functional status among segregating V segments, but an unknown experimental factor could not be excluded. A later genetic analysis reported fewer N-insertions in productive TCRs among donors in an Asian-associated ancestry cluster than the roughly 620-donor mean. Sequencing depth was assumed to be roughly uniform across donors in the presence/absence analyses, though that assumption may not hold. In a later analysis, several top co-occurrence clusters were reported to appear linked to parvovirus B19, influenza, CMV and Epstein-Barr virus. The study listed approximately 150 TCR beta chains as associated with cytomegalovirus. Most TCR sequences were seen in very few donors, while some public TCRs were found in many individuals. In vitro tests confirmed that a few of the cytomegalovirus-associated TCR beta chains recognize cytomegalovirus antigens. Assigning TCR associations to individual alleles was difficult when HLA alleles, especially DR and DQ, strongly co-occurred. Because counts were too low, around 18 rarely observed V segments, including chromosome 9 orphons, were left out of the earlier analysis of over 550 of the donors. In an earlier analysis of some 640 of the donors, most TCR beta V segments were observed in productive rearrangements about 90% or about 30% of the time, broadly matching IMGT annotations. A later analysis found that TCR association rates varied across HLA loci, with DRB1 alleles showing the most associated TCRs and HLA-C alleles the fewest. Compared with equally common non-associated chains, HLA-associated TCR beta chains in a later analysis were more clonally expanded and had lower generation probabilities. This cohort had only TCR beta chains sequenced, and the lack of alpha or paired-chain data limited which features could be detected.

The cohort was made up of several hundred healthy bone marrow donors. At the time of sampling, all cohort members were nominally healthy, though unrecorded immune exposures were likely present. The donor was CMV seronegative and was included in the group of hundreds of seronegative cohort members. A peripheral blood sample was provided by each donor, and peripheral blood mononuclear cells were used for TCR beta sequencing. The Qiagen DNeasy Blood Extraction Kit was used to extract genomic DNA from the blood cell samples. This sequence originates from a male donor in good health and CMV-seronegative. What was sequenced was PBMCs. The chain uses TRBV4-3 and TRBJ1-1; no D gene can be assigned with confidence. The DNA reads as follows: TGCGCCAGCAGCCAAGTTGGGTGGGCCACTGAAGCTTTCTTT. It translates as CASSQVGWATEAFF.